One sample yielded the 21 T cell receptor beta chains listed below, sequenced in a study of blood T cell repertoires in COVID-19. The data were produced by immunoSEQ multiplex PCR, yet TCRdb's version contains in-frame clones alone and is incomplete. The sample has 25,000 to 35,000 clones, approximately 92% seen once. The sample consisted of peripheral blood. The receptor set was obtained from a human donor with acute or convalescent COVID-19. The donor label of this sample is uncertain.

This rearrangement joins TRBV3-1 (or the pseudogene TRBV3-2) to TRBJ2-5, with TRBD2 matching 10 bases. Trimming removed 0 bases from V and 4 bases from J; junction bases left unmatched: 5. The CDR3 covers 16 residues. The V gene's germline CDR1 is LGHDT and CDR2 YNNKEL (reference sequence). The CDR3 reads CASSQEWGLATETQYF. The CDR3, as DNA: TGTGCCAGCAGCCAAGAATGGGGACTAGCGACAGAGACCCAGTACTTC.

This clone has only one observation. The gene calls are TRBV7-2 and TRBJ1-1; D is ambiguous. V lost 5 bases and J lost 1, with 8 bases in between. Per the germline V gene, CDR1 is SGHTA and CDR2 is FQGNSA. The CDR3 totals 13 residues. The CDR3 reads CASSLSGNTEAFF. In DNA, the CDR3 is TGTGCCAGCAGCCTCTCGGGGAACACTGAAGCTTTCTTT.

The chain couples TRBV15 to TRBJ1-3; weak D call: TRBD1 (5 bases). CDR1 and CDR2 from the germline V gene are LNHNV and YYDKDF (reference sequence). This CDR3 is built from 17 residues. The germline V and J ends were trimmed by 1 base and 1 base, with 14 bases remaining between them. CDR3 sequence: CATSRVGGRGSGNTIYF. Here the CDR3 DNA reads TGTGCCACCAGCAGAGTAGGTGGGCGGGGGTCTGGAAACACCATATATTTT.

V is TRBV6-2 or TRBV6-3 and J is TRBJ2-7; possibly TRBD1 for D (5 bases). With 7 bases removed from V and 0 bases from J, the gap between germline ends came to 16 bases. Germline assignment: CDR1 MNHEY and CDR2 SVGEGT. This CDR3 comprises 15 residues. CDR3: CASTPWGQSSYEQYF. CDR3 coding DNA: TGTGCCAGCACCCCCTGGGGCCAAAGCTCCTACGAGCAGTACTTC.

This chain uses TRBV5-4 with TRBJ1-1; D gene unclear. The ends were cut back, 2 bases at V and 3 bases at J, with 11 bases in the middle. The CDR3 is 14 amino acids. CDR1 is SGHNT and CDR2 is YYREEE in the germline V gene (reference sequence). CDR3 amino acids: CASSFNTAYTEAFF. CDR3 nucleotides: TGTGCCAGCAGCTTCAATACAGCATACACTGAAGCTTTCTTT.

V usage is TRBV5-1 and J usage is TRBJ2-5; tentative D call: TRBD1 (6 bases). Trimming stripped 4 bases from V and 2 bases from J, with 21 bases between. From germline, CDR1 is SGHRS and CDR2 YFSETQ. The CDR3 has 17 residues. DNA for the CDR3: TGCGCCAGCAGCCTGGGGACAACAGGGCAATCGCAAGAGACCCAGTACTTC. This codes for CASSLGTTGQSQETQYF.

This sequence joins TRBV6-2 or TRBV6-3 and TRBJ1-2; a possible D gene is TRBD1 (5 bases). Trimming cost V 0 bases and J 2 bases, with 10 bases left between them. The CDR3 covers 15 residues. Germline V gene sequence: CDR1 MNHEY, CDR2 SVGEGT. As DNA, the CDR3 is TGTGCCAGCAGTTACTCTGGCAGGGAAAACTATGGCTACACCTTC. This translates into CASSYSGRENYGYTF.

The chain links TRBV21-1 to TRBJ2-7; the listed D gene, TRBD2, was not tested against the DNA. TRBV21-1 is assigned pseudogene status. This CDR3 is 16 amino acids long. As DNA, the CDR3 is TGTGCCATGGACTGGCTAGCTGTCAGGTTCCCCTACGAGCAGTACTTC. Residues: CAMDWLAVRFPYEQYF.

The V call is TRBV5-6, the J call TRBJ2-1; 9 bases line up with TRBD2. J was trimmed by 7 bases and V by 3 bases; bases with no gene match: 2. The CDR3 consists of 13 residues. Germline loops: CDR1 SGHDT, CDR2 YYEEEE. CDR3 region: CASSSGLANEQFF. Here the CDR3 DNA reads TGTGCCAGCAGCTCCGGACTAGCGAATGAGCAGTTCTTC.

V is TRBV5-1 and J is TRBJ1-4; D might be TRBD1 (5 bases). CDR1 SGHRS and CDR2 YFSETQ come from the germline V gene. This CDR3 has 13 residues. The V gene lost 4 bases and the J gene lost 4 bases, with 8 bases spanning the gap. The CDR3 DNA follows: TGCGCCAGCAGCCGCGACAGTAATGAAAAACTGTTTTTT. This codes for CASSRDSNEKLFF.

This clone was detected a few times. The chain links TRBV4-1 to TRBJ1-2; a weak D match, TRBD1 (5 bases). This CDR3 spans 14 amino acids. V was clipped by 4 bases and J by 5 bases, with 14 bases between them. The V gene's germline CDR1 is MGHRA and CDR2 YSYEKL. In nucleotides, the CDR3 is TGCGCCAGCAGCCCAGACGGGACTGCTTATGGCTACACCTTC. It codes for CASSPDGTAYGYTF.

The chain combines TRBV7-2 with TRBJ1-2; 9 nucleotides line up with TRBD1. Looked up from germline, CDR1 is SGHTA and CDR2 is FQGNSA. V dropped 5 bases and J dropped 7; count of bases not matched to a gene: 8. This CDR3 is built from 14 residues. CDR3 nucleotides: TGTGCCAGCAGCCTCCGGGACAGGGCTAGTGGCTACACCTTC. It specifies CASSLRDRASGYTF.

The CDR3 coding sequence is TGTGCCTGGAGAAGACAGCAGAACACTGAAGCTTTCTTT. Its translation is CAWRRQQNTEAFF. The V and J genes are TRBV30 and TRBJ1-1, with D possibly matching TRBD1 (5 bases). The V gene lost 3 bases and the J gene lost 1 base, with 9 bases spanning the gap. Germline-derived CDR1 and CDR2 are GTSNPN and SVGIG (reference sequence). There are 13 residues in the CDR3.

This clone was recorded only once. The J gene is TRBJ1-6, the V gene TRBV15; D is undetermined. V lost 1 base and J lost 8, with 12 bases in between. The germline V gene has CDR1 LNHNV and CDR2 YYDKDF (reference sequence). The CDR3 sequence is 15 residues long. DNA for the CDR3: TGTGCCACCAGCAGAGCGGCGGGTAGATATTCACCCCTCCACTTT. This gives the protein CATSRAAGRYSPLHF.

The rearrangement links TRBV7-8 to TRBJ2-7; possibly TRBD2 for D (5 bases). CDR3 length: 15 residues. Trimming removed 5 bases at V and 0 bases at J, with 14 bases between. Per germline, CDR1 SGHVS and CDR2 FQNEAQ. Written as DNA, the CDR3 is TGTGCCAGCAGCGCCGGACTGATTAGCTCCTACGAGCAGTACTTC. Protein sequence: CASSAGLISSYEQYF. The full variable domain, with the rest looked up from reference TRBV7-8 and TRBJ2-7, is GAGVSQSPRYKVAKRGQDVALRCDPISGHVSLFWYQQALGQGPEFLTYFQNEAQLDKSGLPSDRFFAERPEGSVSTLKIQRTQQEDSAVYLCASSAGLISSYEQYFGPGTRLTVT.

The chain carries TRBV7-2 and TRBJ2-2; the match to TRBD2 covers 8 bases. Trimming took 5 bases from V and 3 from J; bases not matched to a gene: 2. Germline V lookup: CDR1 SGHTA, CDR2 FQGNSA. The CDR3 covers 14 residues. The CDR3 DNA follows: TGTGCCAGCAGCCGGGGGGGGTACACCGGGGAGCTGTTTTTT. Protein sequence: CASSRGGYTGELFF.

The rearrangement links TRBV9 to TRBJ1-2; 8 nucleotides align to TRBD1. The CDR3 loop spans 13 amino acids. V was clipped by 6 bases and J by 7 bases; unmatched bases: 8. Per the germline V gene, CDR1 is SGDLS and CDR2 is YYNGEE. The CDR3 coding sequence is TGTGCCAGCAACCGACAGGGGTCTCTTGGCTACACCTTC. This sequence encodes CASNRQGSLGYTF.

This chain links TRBV5-1 with TRBJ2-5; TRBD1 agrees at 8 bases. V shed 5 bases and J 5 bases; nucleotides not matched to a gene: 20. This CDR3 is 18 amino acids long. Germline-derived CDR1 and CDR2 are SGHRS and YFSETQ. In DNA form, the CDR3 reads TGCGCCAGCAGTAAAGGTTCGACAGGGGCTTGGGGTAGGGAGACCCAGTACTTC. The encoded protein is CASSKGSTGAWGRETQYF.

V gene TRBV20-1 combines with J gene TRBJ2-3; D is undetermined. CDR1 DFQATT and CDR2 SNEGSKA come from the germline V gene (reference sequence). Trimming left V 6 bases short and J 6 bases short, with 7 bases between. This CDR3 has 10 residues. The CDR3: CSASSDTQYF. In DNA form, the CDR3 reads TGCAGTGCGTCTTCGGATACGCAGTATTTT.

V and J are TRBV30 and TRBJ1-2; 12 positions match TRBD1. Trimming took 4 bases from V and 8 from J; bases not matched to a gene: 8. The CDR3 runs 14 residues. Germline CDR1 reads GTSNPN; CDR2 reads SVGIG (reference sequence). CDR3 DNA sequence: TGTGCCTGGACTAGTAGGGGGACAGGGGGCGGCTACACCTTC. This encodes CAWTSRGTGGGYTF.

The chain employs TRBV24-1 and TRBJ1-5; unclear D gene. The CDR3 covers 14 residues. The V gene lost 5 bases and the J gene lost 6 bases, with 13 bases spanning the gap. The germline V gene has CDR1 KGHDR and CDR2 SFDVKD. This CDR3 reads CATSGGSWGQPQHF. CDR3 nucleotides: TGTGCCACCAGTGGAGGGTCGTGGGGTCAGCCCCAGCATTTT.